This T cell receptor (beta chain) was identified during a study of cytomegalovirus exposure and HLA in healthy donors. Study outcomes and limitations: Using the classifier, cytomegalovirus status was reportedly diagnosed with high specificity and sensitivity. A few chains tied to CMV proved CMV antigen-specific in vitro.

This table comes from immunoSEQ multiplex PCR, and its TCRdb copy is limited to in-frame clones, with some not included. The profile shows 50,000 to 65,000 clones, around 93% of them singletons. Worth noting for this clone: Its antigen is not identified.

V lost 6 bases and J 8 bases, leaving 14 bases between the germline ends. The CDR3 length is 14 residues. Looked up from germline, CDR1 is LNHDA and CDR2 is SQIVND (reference sequence). This TCR was recovered from a woman between 18 and 30 years old in good health and CMV-seropositive. The gene calls are TRBV19 and TRBJ1-6; TRBD1 might be the D (6 bases). Sequenced material: PBMCs. The CDR3 DNA is TGTGCCAGTAGGACAGGTTATAGGGATTCACCCCTCCACTTT. Its protein product is CASRTGYRDSPLHF.